Sequencing of this T cell receptor beta chain was carried out in a study of shared clonotypes between healthy human individuals. Study observations and caveats: Clonotype sharing among the donors was expected to vary with sequencing depth. Against clonotypes common to all four donors, non-shared ones had lower generation probabilities. The sharing of roughly 5% of naive CD4 clonotypes was seen across a few donors.

On this clone itself: As yet, its antigen is unknown.

CDR3 length: 14 amino acids. CDR1 is LGHNT, CDR2 FRNRAP, per germline. Trimming took off 5 bases at V and 6 bases at J, with 13 bases between the two ends. In the original analysis: ImmunoSEQ output held junction-only sequences without quality scores, so filtering differed. Clones were sequenced by immunoSEQ multiplex PCR, and TCRdb holds only the in-frame ones, with some missing. That table furnishes V, J and clone size, whereas the DNA furnished D and trimming. The table includes millions of clones, just over 90% detected once. This sequence joins TRBV12-5 and TRBJ1-4; D may be TRBD1 (5 bases). This sequence was found in a man between 18 and 35 years old in good health. Sequencing used naive CD4+ T cells sorted from blood. This sample's subset: CD45RA+ positively selected. The DNA of the CDR3 is TGTGCTAGTGGTCCCGGGGCGTTGGATGAAAAACTGTTTTTT. This codes for CASGPGALDEKLFF.